This paragraph covers one T cell receptor beta chain sequence. The data stem from a study of T cells of healthy individuals. MiXCR was run by TCRdb on the 5' RACE reads, yielding one entry per CDR3 protein. The sample lists about 96,000 distinct CDR3 sequences, approximately 16% occurring once. This receptor was identified in a human donor in good health.

The CDR3: CASRLQETQYF. As DNA, the CDR3 is TGTGCCAGCAGGCTACAAGAGACCCAGTACTTC. The chain is built from TRBV2 and TRBJ2-5; D unresolved. The CDR3 loop spans 11 amino acids. Trimming pared 6 bases from V and 2 bases from J, leaving 4 bases between. Germline lookup yields CDR1 SNHLY and CDR2 FYNNEI.